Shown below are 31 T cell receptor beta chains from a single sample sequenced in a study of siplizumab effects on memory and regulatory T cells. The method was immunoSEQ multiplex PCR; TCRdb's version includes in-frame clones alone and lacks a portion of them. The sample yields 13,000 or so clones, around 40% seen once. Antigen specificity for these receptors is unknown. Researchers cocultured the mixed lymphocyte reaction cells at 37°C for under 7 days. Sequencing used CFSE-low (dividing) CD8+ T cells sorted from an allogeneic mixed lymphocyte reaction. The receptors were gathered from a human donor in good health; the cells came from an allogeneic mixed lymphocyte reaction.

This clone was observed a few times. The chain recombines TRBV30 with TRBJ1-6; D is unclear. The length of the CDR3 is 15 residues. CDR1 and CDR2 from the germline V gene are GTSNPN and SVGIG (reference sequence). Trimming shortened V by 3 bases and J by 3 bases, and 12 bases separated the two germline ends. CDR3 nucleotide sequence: TGTGCCTGGAGCCTCTCCCGAAGCTATAATTCACCCCTCCACTTT. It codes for CAWSLSRSYNSPLHF.

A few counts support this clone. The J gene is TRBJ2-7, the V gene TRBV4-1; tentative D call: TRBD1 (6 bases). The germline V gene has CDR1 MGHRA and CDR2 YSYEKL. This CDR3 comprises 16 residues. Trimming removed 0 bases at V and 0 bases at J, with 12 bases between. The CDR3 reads CASSQDLRQASYEQYF. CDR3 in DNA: TGCGCCAGCAGCCAAGATTTGAGACAGGCCTCCTACGAGCAGTACTTC.

CDR3 sequence reads: CASSYYAGPTSSYTF. Here the CDR3 DNA reads TGTGCCAGCAGTTATTACGCAGGGCCAACATCTTCTTACACCTTC. The chain carries TRBV6-5 and TRBJ1-2; a weak D match, TRBD1 (5 bases). This CDR3 has 15 amino acids. Germline V gene sequence: CDR1 MNHEY, CDR2 SVGAGI. V was pared by 3 bases and J by 11 bases, with 22 bases between.

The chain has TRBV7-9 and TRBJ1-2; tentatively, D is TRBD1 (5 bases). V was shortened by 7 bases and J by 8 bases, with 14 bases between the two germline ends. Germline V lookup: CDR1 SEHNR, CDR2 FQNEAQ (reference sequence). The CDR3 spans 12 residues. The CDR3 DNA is TGTGCCAGCATCCCGGAGGGGCAGGGCTACACCTTC. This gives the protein CASIPEGQGYTF.

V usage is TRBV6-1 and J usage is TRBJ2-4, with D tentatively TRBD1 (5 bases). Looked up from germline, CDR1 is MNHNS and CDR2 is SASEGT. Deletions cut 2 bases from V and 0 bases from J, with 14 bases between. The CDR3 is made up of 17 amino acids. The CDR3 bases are TGTGCCAGCAGTGAATGGGTGACAGTCCTAGCCAAAAACATTCAGTACTTC. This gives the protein CASSEWVTVLAKNIQYF.

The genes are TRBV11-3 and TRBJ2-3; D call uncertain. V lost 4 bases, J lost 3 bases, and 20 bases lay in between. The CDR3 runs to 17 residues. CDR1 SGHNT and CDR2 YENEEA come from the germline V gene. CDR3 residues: CASSSPKFLEPTDTQYF. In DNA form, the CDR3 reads TGTGCCAGCAGCTCCCCTAAATTCCTAGAACCGACAGATACGCAGTATTTT.

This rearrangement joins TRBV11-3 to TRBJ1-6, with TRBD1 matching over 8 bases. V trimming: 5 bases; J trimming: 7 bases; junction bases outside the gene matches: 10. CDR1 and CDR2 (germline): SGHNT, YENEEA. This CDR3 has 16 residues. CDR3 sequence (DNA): TGTGCCAGCAGCGCTCAACAACGGGACAGGAATTCACCCCTCCACTTT. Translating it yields CASSAQQRDRNSPLHF.

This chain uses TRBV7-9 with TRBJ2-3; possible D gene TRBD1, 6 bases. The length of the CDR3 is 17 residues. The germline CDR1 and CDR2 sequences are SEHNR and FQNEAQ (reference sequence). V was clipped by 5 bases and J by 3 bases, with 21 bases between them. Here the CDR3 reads CASSGIRDTHRTDTQYF. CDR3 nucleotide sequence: TGTGCCAGCAGCGGAATCCGGGACACCCATCGGACAGATACGCAGTATTTT.

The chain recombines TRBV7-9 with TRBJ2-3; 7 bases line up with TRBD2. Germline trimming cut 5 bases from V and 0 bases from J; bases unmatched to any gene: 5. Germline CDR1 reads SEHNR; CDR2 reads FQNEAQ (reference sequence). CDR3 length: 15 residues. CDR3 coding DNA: TGTGCCAGCAGCCACGGGACTACAAGCACAGATACGCAGTATTTT. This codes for CASSHGTTSTDTQYF.

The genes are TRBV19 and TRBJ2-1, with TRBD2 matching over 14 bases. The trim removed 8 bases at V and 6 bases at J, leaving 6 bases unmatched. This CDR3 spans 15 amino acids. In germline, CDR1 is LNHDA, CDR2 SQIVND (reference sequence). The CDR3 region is CASQRTSGGINEQFF. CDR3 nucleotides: TGTGCCAGTCAAAGGACTAGCGGGGGGATCAATGAGCAGTTCTTC. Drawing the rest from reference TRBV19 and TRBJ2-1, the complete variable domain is DGGITQSPKYLFRKEGQNVTLSCEQNLNHDAMYWYRQDPGQGLRLIYYSQIVNDFQKGDIAEGYSVSREKKESFPLTVTSAQKNPTAFYLCASQRTSGGINEQFFGPGTRLTVL.

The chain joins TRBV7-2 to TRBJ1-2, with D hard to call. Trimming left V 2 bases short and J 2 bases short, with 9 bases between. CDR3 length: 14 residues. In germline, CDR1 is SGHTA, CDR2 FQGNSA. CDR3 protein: CASSLSGPNYGYTF. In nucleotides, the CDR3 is TGTGCCAGCAGCTTATCAGGTCCGAACTATGGCTACACCTTC.

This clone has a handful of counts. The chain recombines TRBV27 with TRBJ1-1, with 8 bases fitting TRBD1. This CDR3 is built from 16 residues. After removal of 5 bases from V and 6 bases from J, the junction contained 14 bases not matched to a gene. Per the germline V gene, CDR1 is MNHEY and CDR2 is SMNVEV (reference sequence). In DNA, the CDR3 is TGTGCCAGCAGTAGGTTGATCAGGACAGGGTCCGCTGAAGCTTTCTTT. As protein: CASSRLIRTGSAEAFF.

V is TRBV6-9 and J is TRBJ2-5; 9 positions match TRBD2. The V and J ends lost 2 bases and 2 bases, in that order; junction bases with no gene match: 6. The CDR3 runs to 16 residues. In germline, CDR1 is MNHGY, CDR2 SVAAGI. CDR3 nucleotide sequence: TGTGCCAGCAGTTATCGTGTAGCGGGAGTTCAAGAGACCCAGTACTTC. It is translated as CASSYRVAGVQETQYF.

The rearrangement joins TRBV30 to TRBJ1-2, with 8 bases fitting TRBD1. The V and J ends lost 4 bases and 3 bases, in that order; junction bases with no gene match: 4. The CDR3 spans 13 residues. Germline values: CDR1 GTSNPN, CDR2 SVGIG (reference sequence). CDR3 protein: CAWTQGAYYGYTF. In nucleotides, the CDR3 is TGTGCCTGGACCCAGGGGGCATACTATGGCTACACCTTC.

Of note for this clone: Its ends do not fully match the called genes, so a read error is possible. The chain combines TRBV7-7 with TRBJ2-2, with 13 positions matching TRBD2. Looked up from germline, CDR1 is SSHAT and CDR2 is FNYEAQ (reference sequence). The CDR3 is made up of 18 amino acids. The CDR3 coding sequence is TGTGCTAGCAGCTGGATGACTAGCGGGGGGCCGGGCACCGGGGAGCTGTTTTTT. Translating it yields CASSWMTSGGPGTGELFF.

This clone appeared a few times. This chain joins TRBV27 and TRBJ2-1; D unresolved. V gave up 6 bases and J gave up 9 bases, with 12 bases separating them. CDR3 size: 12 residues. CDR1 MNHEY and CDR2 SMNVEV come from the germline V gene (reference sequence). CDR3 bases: TGTGCCAGCAGCCAGAATCAATTTGAGCAGTTCTTC. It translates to CASSQNQFEQFF.

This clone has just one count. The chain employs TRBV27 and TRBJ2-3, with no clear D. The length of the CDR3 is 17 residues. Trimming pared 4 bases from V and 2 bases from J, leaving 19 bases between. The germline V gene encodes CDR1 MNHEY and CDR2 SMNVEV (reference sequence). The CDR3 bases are TGTGCCAGCAGTTCCCTTCACATCCAAGGCCCCACAGATACGCAGTATTTT. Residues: CASSSLHIQGPTDTQYF.

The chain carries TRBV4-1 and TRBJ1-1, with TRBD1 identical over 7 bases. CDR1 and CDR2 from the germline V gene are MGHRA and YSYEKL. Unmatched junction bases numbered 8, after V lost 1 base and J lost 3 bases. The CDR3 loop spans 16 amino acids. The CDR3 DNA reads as TGCGCCAGCAGCCAAGTTGGCAGGGGGGGGGACACTGAAGCTTTCTTT. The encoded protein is CASSQVGRGGDTEAFF.

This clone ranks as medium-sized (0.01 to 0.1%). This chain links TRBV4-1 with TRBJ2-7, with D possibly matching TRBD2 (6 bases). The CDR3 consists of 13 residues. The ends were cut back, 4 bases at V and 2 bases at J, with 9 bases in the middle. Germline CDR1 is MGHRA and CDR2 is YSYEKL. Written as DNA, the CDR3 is TGCGCCAGCAGCCCGACTAGTACCTACGAGCAGTACTTC. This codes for CASSPTSTYEQYF.

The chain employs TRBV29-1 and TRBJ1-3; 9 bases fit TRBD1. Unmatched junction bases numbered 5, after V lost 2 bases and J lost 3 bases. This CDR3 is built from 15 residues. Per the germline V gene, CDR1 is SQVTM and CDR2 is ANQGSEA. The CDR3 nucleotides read TGCAGCGTTGAAACCGGGACAGGGCTTGGAAACACCATATATTTT. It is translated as CSVETGTGLGNTIYF.

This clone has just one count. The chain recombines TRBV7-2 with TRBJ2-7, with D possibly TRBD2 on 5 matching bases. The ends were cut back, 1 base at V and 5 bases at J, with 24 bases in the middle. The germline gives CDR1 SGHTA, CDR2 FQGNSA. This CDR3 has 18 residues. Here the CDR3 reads CASSLVLGGPSGLNEQYF. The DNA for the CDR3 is TGTGCCAGCAGCTTAGTTTTAGGTGGGCCAAGCGGCCTAAACGAGCAGTACTTC. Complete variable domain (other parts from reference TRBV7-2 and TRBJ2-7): GAGVSQSPSNKVTEKGKDVELRCDPISGHTALYWYRQSLGQGLEFLIYFQGNSAPDKSGLPSDRFSAERTGGSVSTLTIQRTQQEDSAVYLCASSLVLGGPSGLNEQYFGPGTRLTVT.

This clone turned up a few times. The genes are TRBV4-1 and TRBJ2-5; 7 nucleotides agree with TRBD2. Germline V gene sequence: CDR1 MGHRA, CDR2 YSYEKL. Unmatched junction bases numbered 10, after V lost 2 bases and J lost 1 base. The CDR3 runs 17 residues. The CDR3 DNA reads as TGCGCCAGCAGCCAATATGGGCGGGGGATCCTCCAAGAGACCCAGTACTTC. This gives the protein CASSQYGRGILQETQYF.

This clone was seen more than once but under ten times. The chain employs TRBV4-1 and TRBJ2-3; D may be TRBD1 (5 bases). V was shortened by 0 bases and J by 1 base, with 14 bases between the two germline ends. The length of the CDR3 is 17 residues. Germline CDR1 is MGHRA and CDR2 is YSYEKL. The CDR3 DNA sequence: TGCGCCAGCAGCCAAGAGACTGCGGTAGGGGGCACAGATACGCAGTATTTT. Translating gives CASSQETAVGGTDTQYF.

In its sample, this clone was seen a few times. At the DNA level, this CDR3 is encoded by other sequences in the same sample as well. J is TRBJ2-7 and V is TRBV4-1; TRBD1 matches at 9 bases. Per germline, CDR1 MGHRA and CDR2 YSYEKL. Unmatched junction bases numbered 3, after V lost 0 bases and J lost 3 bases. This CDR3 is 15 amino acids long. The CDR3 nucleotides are TGCGCCAGCAGCCAAGACCCGGACAGGGGCTACGAGCAGTACTTC. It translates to CASSQDPDRGYEQYF.

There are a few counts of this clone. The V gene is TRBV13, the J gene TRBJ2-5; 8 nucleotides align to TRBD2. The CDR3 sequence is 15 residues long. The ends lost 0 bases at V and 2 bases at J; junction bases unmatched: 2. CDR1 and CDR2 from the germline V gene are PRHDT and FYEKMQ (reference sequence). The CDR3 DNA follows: TGTGCCAGCAGCTTAGGGCGGGAGGTTCAAGAGACCCAGTACTTC. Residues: CASSLGREVQETQYF.

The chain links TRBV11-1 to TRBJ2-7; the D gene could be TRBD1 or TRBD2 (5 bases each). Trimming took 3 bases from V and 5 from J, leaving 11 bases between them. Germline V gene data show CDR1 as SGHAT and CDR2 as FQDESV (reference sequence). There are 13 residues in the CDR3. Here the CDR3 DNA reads TGTGCCAGCAGCTTCGGGACCTCGAACGAGCAGTACTTC. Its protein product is CASSFGTSNEQYF.

The DNA for the CDR3 is TGTGCCAGCAGCTTGTGGGACAGGGGGGGATACAATGAGCAGTTCTTC. It encodes CASSLWDRGGYNEQFF. The chain has TRBV5-4 and TRBJ2-1, with 11 bases aligning to TRBD1. The CDR3 is 16 residues long. With V trimmed by 1 base and J by 4 bases, 4 bases remained unmatched. CDR1 is SGHNT, CDR2 YYREEE, per germline (reference sequence). Using reference TRBV5-4 and TRBJ2-1 for the parts outside the CDR3, the full variable domain is ETGVTQSPTHLIKTRGQQVTLRCSSQSGHNTVSWYQQALGQGPQFIFQYYREEENGRGNFPPRFSGLQFPNYSSELNVNALELDDSALYLCASSLWDRGGYNEQFFGPGTRLTVL.

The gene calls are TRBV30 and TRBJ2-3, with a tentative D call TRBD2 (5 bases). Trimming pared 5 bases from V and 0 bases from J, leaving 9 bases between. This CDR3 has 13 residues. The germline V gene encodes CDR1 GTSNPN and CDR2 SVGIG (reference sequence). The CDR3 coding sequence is TGTGCCTGGGAACGCGGGAGCACAGATACGCAGTATTTT. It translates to CAWERGSTDTQYF.

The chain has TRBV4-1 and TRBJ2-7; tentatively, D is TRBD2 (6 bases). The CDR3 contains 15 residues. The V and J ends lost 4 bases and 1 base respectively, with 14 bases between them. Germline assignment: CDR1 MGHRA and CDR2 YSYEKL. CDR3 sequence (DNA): TGCGCCAGCAGCCCACTACTAGCTGGGTCCTACGAGCAGTACTTC. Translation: CASSPLLAGSYEQYF.

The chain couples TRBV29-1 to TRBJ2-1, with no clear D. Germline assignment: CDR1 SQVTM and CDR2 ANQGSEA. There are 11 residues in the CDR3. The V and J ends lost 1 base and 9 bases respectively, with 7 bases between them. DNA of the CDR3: TGCAGCGTTGAAGCCCTCGGTGAGCAGTTCTTC. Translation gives CSVEALGEQFF.

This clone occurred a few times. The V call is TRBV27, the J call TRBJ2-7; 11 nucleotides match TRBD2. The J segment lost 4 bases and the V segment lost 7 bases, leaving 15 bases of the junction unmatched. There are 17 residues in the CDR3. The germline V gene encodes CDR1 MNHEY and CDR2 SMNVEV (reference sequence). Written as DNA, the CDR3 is TGTGCCAGCACCCCAGGGACTAGCGGCTTCCACATGTACGAGCAGTACTTC. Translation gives CASTPGTSGFHMYEQYF.